Sequencing of this T cell receptor (beta chain) was carried out in a study of blood T cell repertoires in COVID-19. Study background: Spain, Italy and the United States supplied samples that represented acute and convalescent COVID-19. PBMCs, B-cell-depleted T cells, or T cells provided the cDNA or gDNA that made up the material.

Per the study methods: Quantification of nucleated cells was approximated via reference gene primer amplification. Data came from immunoSEQ multiplex PCR; TCRdb stores just in-frame clones and leaves some out. V, J and clone size are those of that table, while D and trimming were read from the DNA. This repertoire shows under 250,000 clones, approximately 80% found once; its top ten account for 13%. The receptor was derived from a human donor in a cohort sampled during active COVID-19. The sequencing sample was made of peripheral blood.

DNA of the CDR3: TGTGCCAGCAGCCCCCGACTAGCGGGAGAGTTTCATGAGCAGTTCTTC. Its protein product is CASSPRLAGEFHEQFF. V and J are TRBV28 and TRBJ2-1, with TRBD2 matching 12 bases. J was trimmed by 8 bases and V by 6 bases; bases with no gene match: 11. Germline values: CDR1 MDHEN, CDR2 SYDVKM. The CDR3 spans 16 residues.